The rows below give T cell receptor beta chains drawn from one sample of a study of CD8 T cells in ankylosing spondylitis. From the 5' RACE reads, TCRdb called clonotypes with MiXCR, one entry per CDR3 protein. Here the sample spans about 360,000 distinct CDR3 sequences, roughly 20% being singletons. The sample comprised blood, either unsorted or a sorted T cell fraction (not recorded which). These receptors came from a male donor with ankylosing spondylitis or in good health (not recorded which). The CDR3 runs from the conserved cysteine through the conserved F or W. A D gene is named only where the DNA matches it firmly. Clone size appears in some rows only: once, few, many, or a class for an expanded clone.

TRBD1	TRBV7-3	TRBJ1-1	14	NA	CASSPTQGNAEAFF	TGTGCCAGCAGCCCCACACAGGGGAACGCTGAAGCTTTCTTT
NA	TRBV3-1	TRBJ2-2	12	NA	CASHIGGGELFF	TGTGCCAGCCACATCGGGGGCGGGGAGCTGTTTTTT
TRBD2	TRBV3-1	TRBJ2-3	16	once	CASSQPSGGAPDTQYF	TGTGCCAGCAGCCAACCCAGCGGGGGGGCCCCAGATACGCAGTATTTT
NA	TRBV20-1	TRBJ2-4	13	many	CSALVGGPIIQYF	TGCAGTGCACTGGTCGGGGGGCCCATCATTCAGTACTTC
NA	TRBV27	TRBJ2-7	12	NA	CASSPSTFEQYF	TGTGCCAGCAGTCCGTCTACGTTTGAGCAGTACTTC
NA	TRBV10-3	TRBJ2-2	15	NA	CAIPPGLSSTGELFF	TGTGCCATCCCCCCCGGACTCTCGAGCACCGGGGAGCTGTTTTTT
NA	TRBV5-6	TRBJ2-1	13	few	CASKGVLYNEQFF	TGTGCCAGCAAGGGGGTATTATACAATGAGCAGTTCTTC
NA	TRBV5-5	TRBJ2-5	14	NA	CASATPMGVQTQYF	TGTGCCAGCGCCACCCCCATGGGGGTACAGACCCAGTACTTC
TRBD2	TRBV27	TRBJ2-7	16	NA	CASSSIHPGGAREQYF	TGTGCCAGCAGTTCCATCCATCCGGGGGGGGCCCGGGAGCAGTACTTC
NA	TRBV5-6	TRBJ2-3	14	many	CASSLGRDTDTQYF	TGTGCCAGCAGCTTGGGAAGGGACACAGATACGCAGTATTTT
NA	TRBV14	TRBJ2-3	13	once	CASSQANPSTQYF	TGTGCCAGCAGCCAAGCCAACCCGTCCACGCAGTATTTT
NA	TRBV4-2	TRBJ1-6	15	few	CASSQAERDGSPLHF	TGTGCCAGCAGCCAAGCGGAAAGGGATGGATCACCCCTCCACTTT
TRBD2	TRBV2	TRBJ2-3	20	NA	CASRDTSGGAILHSTDTQYF	TGTGCCAGCAGAGACACTAGCGGGGGGGCGATCCTCCACTCGACAGATACGCAGTATTTT